This T cell receptor (beta chain) appears in the sequencing data of a study of response to subunit inactivated influenza vaccine. Study-wide findings and caveats: The authors proposed limited new T cell recruitment per seasonal influenza vaccination.

The V gene's germline CDR1 is SGHTA and CDR2 FQGNSA. Germline trimming cut 5 bases from V and 3 bases from J; bases unmatched to any gene: 3. This CDR3 has 13 residues. A few counts support this clonotype. Its antigen is undetermined. TCRdb called the RT-PCR reads again in MiXCR, with one record for every CDR3 protein. The sample has about 530,000 distinct CDR3 sequences, 13% seen once. The material sequenced was PBMCs from blood, taken about 6 weeks after vaccination. This receptor was identified in a man between 50 and 59 years old who received an inactivated influenza vaccine. The gene calls are TRBV7-2 and TRBJ1-1, with TRBD1 matching 7 bases. In DNA form, the CDR3 reads TGTGCCAGCAGCATGGGACAGTACACTGAAGCTTTCTTT. Protein product: CASSMGQYTEAFF.